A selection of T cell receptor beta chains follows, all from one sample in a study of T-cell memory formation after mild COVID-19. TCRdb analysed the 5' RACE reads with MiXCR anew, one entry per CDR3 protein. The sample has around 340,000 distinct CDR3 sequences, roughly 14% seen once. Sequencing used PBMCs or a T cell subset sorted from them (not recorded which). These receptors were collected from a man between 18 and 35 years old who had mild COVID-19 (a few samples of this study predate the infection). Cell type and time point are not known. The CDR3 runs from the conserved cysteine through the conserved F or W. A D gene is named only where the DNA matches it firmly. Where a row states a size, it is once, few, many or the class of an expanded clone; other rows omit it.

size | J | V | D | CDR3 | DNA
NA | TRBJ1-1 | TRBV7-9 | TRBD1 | CASSWGTGNTEAFF | TGTGCCAGCAGCTGGGGGACAGGGAACACTGAAGCTTTCTTT
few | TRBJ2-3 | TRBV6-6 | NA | CASSYGPDAGTDTQYF | TGTGCCAGCAGTTACGGCCCGGACGCTGGCACAGATACGCAGTATTTT
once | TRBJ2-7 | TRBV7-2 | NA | CASSLGTGLGEQYF | TGTGCCAGCAGCTTGGGTACAGGGTTAGGCGAGCAGTACTTC
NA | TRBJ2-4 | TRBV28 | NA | CASSFGALAKNIQYF | TGTGCCAGCAGTTTTGGGGCACTAGCCAAAAACATTCAGTACTTC
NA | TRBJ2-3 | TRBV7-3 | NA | CASSLRLGTDTQYF | TGTGCCAGCAGCTTAAGGTTAGGCACAGATACGCAGTATTTT
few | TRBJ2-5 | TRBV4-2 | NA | CASSQGFQGGETQYF | TGTGCCAGCAGCCAAGGGTTTCAGGGCGGAGAGACCCAGTACTTC
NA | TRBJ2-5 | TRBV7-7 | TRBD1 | CASSLDRGPRETQYF | TGTGCTAGCAGCTTAGACAGGGGGCCGCGGGAGACCCAGTACTTC
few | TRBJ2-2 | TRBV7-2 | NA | CASSLPAKTGELFF | TGTGCCAGCAGCTTACCTGCGAAAACCGGGGAGCTGTTTTTT
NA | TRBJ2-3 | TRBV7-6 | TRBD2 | CASSLAVGLASRVDTQYF | TGTGCCAGCAGCTTAGCGGTGGGACTAGCGTCAAGGGTAGATACGCAGTATTTT
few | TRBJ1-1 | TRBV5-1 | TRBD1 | CASSSTGTGGTEAFF | TGCGCCAGCAGCTCCACCGGGACAGGGGGCACTGAAGCTTTCTTT
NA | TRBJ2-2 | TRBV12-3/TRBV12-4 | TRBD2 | CASSTPPGGGELFF | TGTGCCAGCAGCACGCCCCCGGGAGGCGGGGAGCTGTTTTTT
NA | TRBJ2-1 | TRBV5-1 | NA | CASSLGGSLSHEQFF | TGCGCCAGCAGCTTGGGGGGTAGTCTATCGCATGAGCAGTTCTTC
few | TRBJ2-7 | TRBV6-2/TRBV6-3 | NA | CASSYSLTGWNPKGEQYF | TGTGCCAGCAGTTACTCGTTGACAGGATGGAACCCTAAGGGCGAGCAGTACTTC
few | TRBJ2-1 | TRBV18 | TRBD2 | CASSPSSGGENEQFF | TGTGCCAGCTCACCGTCCAGCGGGGGGGAAAATGAGCAGTTCTTC
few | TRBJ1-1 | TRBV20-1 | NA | CSASPPTSNTEAFF | TGCAGTGCTAGCCCCCCCACCTCGAACACTGAAGCTTTCTTT
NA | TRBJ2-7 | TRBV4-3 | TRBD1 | CASSQDHGTDYEQYF | TGCGCCAGCAGCCAAGATCACGGGACAGACTACGAGCAGTACTTC
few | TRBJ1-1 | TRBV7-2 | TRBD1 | CASRSNRGGWRVDTEAFF | TGTGCCAGCAGGTCTAACAGGGGAGGATGGAGGGTGGACACTGAAGCTTTCTTT
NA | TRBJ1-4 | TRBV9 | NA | CASSVLGTHNEKLFF | TGTGCCAGCAGCGTACTCGGGACCCATAATGAAAAACTGTTTTTT
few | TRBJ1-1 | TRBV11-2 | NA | CASSLGWSAGGEAFF | TGTGCCAGCAGCTTAGGCTGGTCGGCAGGCGGGGAAGCTTTCTTT
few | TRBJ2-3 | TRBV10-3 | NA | CATDRGDTQYF | TGTGCCACCGATCGGGGGGATACGCAGTATTTT
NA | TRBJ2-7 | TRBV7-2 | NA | CASSPSAQGGYEQYF | TGTGCCAGCAGCCCATCCGCGCAGGGAGGCTACGAGCAGTACTTC
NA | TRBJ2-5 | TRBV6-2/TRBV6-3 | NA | CASSYSLGFQETQYF | TGTGCCAGCAGTTACTCCTTGGGATTCCAAGAGACCCAGTACTTC
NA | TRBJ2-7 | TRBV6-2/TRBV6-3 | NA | CASSYPGRTGRGTTYEQYF | TGTGCCAGCAGTTACCCGGGACGAACGGGTAGGGGAACTACCTACGAGCAGTACTTC
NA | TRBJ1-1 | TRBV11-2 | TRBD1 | CASSGTGSTEAFF | TGTGCCAGCAGCGGGACAGGGTCCACTGAAGCTTTCTTT
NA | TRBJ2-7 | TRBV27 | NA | CASSITYGSPALLLHF | TGTGCCAGCAGTATCACGTACGGCTCCCCGGCCCTTCTTCTGCACTTC
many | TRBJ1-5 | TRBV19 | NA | CATHPGGNQPQHF | TGTGCCACCCATCCCGGGGGGAATCAGCCCCAGCATTTT
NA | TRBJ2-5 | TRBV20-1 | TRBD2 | CSAVTSGAEETQYF | TGCAGTGCCGTGACTAGCGGGGCCGAAGAGACCCAGTACTTC
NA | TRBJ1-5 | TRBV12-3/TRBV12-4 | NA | CASGAGNQPQHF | TGTGCCAGCGGGGCCGGGAATCAGCCCCAGCATTTT
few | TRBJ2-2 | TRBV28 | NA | CASSQGWGKGTGELFF | TGTGCCAGCAGTCAGGGATGGGGGAAAGGCACCGGGGAGCTGTTTTTT
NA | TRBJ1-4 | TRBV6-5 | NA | CASRDTATNEKLFF | TGTGCCAGCAGGGATACAGCAACTAATGAAAAACTGTTTTTT
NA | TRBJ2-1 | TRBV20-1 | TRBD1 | CSALQGAPEQFF | TGCAGTGCTCTACAGGGGGCGCCTGAGCAGTTCTTC
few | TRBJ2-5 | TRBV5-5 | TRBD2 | CASSFQAGGETQYF | TGTGCCAGCAGCTTCCAGGCGGGAGGAGAGACCCAGTACTTC
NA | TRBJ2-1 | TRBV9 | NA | CASSVSRFNEQFF | TGTGCCAGCAGCGTATCGCGCTTCAATGAGCAGTTCTTC
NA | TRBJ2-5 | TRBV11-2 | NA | CASSRGWLQTQYF | TGTGCCAGCAGCCGCGGGTGGTTACAGACCCAGTACTTC
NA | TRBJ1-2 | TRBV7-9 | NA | CASSLTGQRAVILGYTF | TGTGCCAGCAGCTTAACAGGACAGAGGGCTGTGATATTGGGCTACACCTTC
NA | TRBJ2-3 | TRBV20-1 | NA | CSATVEGTDTQYF | TGCAGTGCTACCGTCGAGGGGACAGATACGCAGTATTTT
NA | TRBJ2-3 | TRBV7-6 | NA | CASSRTPPGSPSTDTQYF | TGTGCCAGCAGCCGAACTCCTCCGGGCAGTCCTAGCACAGATACGCAGTATTTT
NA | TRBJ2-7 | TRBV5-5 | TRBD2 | CASSLAVIGGMELYEQYF | TGTGCCAGCAGCTTGGCCGTGATCGGGGGGATGGAGTTATACGAGCAGTACTTC
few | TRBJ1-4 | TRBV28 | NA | CASSYPRRRDEKLFF | TGTGCCAGCAGCTACCCCCGGCGACGGGATGAAAAACTGTTTTTT
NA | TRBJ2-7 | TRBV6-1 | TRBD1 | CASSEAGQGADEQYF | TGTGCCAGCAGTGAGGCTGGACAGGGGGCGGATGAGCAGTACTTC
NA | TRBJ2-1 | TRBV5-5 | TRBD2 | CASSSETSGDPRQFF | TGTGCCAGCAGCTCAGAGACTAGCGGGGACCCGAGACAGTTCTTC
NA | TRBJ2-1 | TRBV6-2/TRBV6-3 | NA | CASISVGNEQFF | TGTGCCAGCATTTCGGTGGGGAATGAGCAGTTCTTC